This T cell receptor beta chain was found in a study of blood T cell repertoires in COVID-19. Study overall: Material from acute and convalescent COVID-19 was sourced from the United States, Italy and Spain. The cDNA or gDNA used as material had been derived from T cells, B-cell-depleted T cells, or PBMCs.

The germline gives CDR1 PRHDT, CDR2 FYEKMQ (reference sequence). The CDR3 sequence is 18 residues long. Trimming cost V 5 bases and J 5 bases; bases outside gene matches: 13. Per the authors' pipeline: Estimation of nucleated cell counts relied on the amplification of reference gene primers. The data were produced by immunoSEQ multiplex PCR, yet TCRdb's version contains in-frame clones alone and is incomplete. V, J and clone size are taken as reported in that table, and D and trimming were inferred from the DNA itself. Here the sample spans roughly 300,000 clones, about 90% being singletons. The sequence was collected from a woman in her 50s who had recovered from COVID-19. The sample taken for sequencing was peripheral blood. The rearrangement joins TRBV13 to TRBJ2-2, with 11 positions matching TRBD2. The CDR3, as DNA: TGTGCCAGCAGCACAACTGGACTAGCGGGCCTTAGGACCGGGGAGCTGTTTTTT. Amino acid sequence: CASSTTGLAGLRTGELFF. Drawing the rest from reference TRBV13 and TRBJ2-2, the complete variable domain is AAGVIQSPRHLIKEKRETATLKCYPIPRHDTVYWYQQGPGQDPQFLISFYEKMQSDKGSIPDRFSAQQFSDYHSELNMSSLELGDSALYFCASSTTGLAGLRTGELFFGEGSRLTVL.